This entry concerns a single T cell receptor beta chain. The data are from a study of shared clonotypes between healthy human individuals. Each unsorted sample relied on about 90 million PBMCs as its source of genomic DNA. After removal of 0 bases from V and 4 bases from J, the junction contained 3 bases not matched to a gene. Germline V gene lookup returns CDR1 SGHNT and CDR2 YYREEE (reference sequence). The CDR3 is 15 amino acids. Deep was the level at which the assay was run. Genomic DNA belonging to each subset was distributed in equal measure over several immunoSEQ plates. Method: immunoSEQ multiplex PCR; TCRdb's copy keeps in-frame clones and lacks some. The sample consists of about 470,000 clones, around 75% of them appearing once.

Sequencing input: PBMCs. The V call is TRBV5-4, the J call TRBJ2-2; 7 bases map to TRBD1. This TCR was recovered from a woman in her thirties or forties in good health. Some clones in this sample may be carry-over from other donors' samples. CDR3 DNA: TGTGCCAGCAGCTTGGAACAGGGGTTCACCGGGGAGCTGTTTTTT. Protein: CASSLEQGFTGELFF.